The 30 T cell receptor beta chains below come from one sample, sequenced in a study of T cells expressing NK-cell markers. Reprocessing the 5' RACE reads, TCRdb reports a single entry for every CDR3 protein and omits DNA. The listing records 440,000 or so distinct CDR3 sequences. The sequenced sample consisted of blood T cells: a sorted CD56 or NKG2C T cell subset, CD4+ or CD8+ T cells, or bulk PBMC T cells (not recorded which). These receptors came from a woman between 18 and 70 years old in good health.

The V and J genes are TRBV7-3 and TRBJ2-2; TCRdb calls TRBD1, which cannot be checked without DNA. The germline gives CDR1 SGHTA, CDR2 FQGTGA. The CDR3 contains 16 residues. CDR3 loop: CASSLYPGQGGGELFF.

The chain is built from TRBV28 and TRBJ1-5. The length of the CDR3 is 15 residues. CDR1 is MDHEN and CDR2 is SYDVKM in the germline V gene. The CDR3 region is CASSLLWRLLGPQHF.

The rearrangement links TRBV4-3 to TRBJ2-1. The CDR3 extends over 16 amino acids. CDR1 and CDR2 from the germline V gene are LGHNA and YSLEER. The CDR3 here is CASSQGLTVSYNEQFF.

The chain couples TRBV20-1 to TRBJ1-1. This CDR3 has 13 amino acids. The germline gives CDR1 DFQATT, CDR2 SNEGSKA (reference sequence). This CDR3 reads CSAPWMANTEAFF.

This chain joins TRBV6-2 or TRBV6-3 and TRBJ2-7; absent DNA, TCRdb's TRBD1 call cannot be checked. This CDR3 is 15 amino acids long. Germline lookup yields CDR1 MNHEY and CDR2 SVGEGT. The CDR3 protein is CASRLTELSSYEQYF.

The J gene is TRBJ2-2, the V gene TRBV3-1. Germline V CDR1 and CDR2: LGHDT, YNNKEL (reference sequence). The CDR3 runs 12 residues. The CDR3 region is CASSQVAAELFF.

The chain recombines TRBV12-3 or TRBV12-4 with TRBJ1-6; TCRdb indicates TRBD1, and absent DNA this call remains unverified. The CDR3 is 17 residues long. CDR3: CASSFRDRPLYNSPLHF.

CDR3 loop: CAWSRLRVDTGELFF. The J gene is TRBJ2-2, the V gene TRBV30; TCRdb returns TRBD1, unconfirmable since there is no DNA. This CDR3 is 15 amino acids long. Germline assignment: CDR1 GTSNPN and CDR2 SVGIG (reference sequence).

The chain has TRBV6-1 and TRBJ1-1. Per germline, CDR1 MNHNS and CDR2 SASEGT. The CDR3 loop spans 14 amino acids. CDR3 sequence reads: CASNLGLVNTEAFF.

The CDR3 region is CASKASTANTGELFF. V is TRBV12-3 or TRBV12-4 and J is TRBJ2-2. The CDR3 has 15 residues.

The chain joins TRBV6-5 to TRBJ2-7; TCRdb selects TRBD1, and the lack of DNA leaves this call unchecked. The germline V gene has CDR1 MNHEY and CDR2 SVGAGI. The CDR3 has 14 residues. CDR3 sequence reads: CASSYTPRGYEQYF.

The chain links TRBV12-3 or TRBV12-4 to TRBJ1-5; TCRdb outputs TRBD1, but without DNA this stays unchecked. The CDR3 consists of 15 residues. The CDR3 loop is CASSFGDRGNQPQHF.

This chain links TRBV10-1 with TRBJ2-1; the TCRdb call, TRBD1, lacks DNA for checking. In germline, CDR1 is WNHNN, CDR2 SYGVQD (reference sequence). The CDR3 runs to 14 residues. CDR3: CASSGYRGRNEQFF.

The chain joins TRBV2 to TRBJ2-3; absent DNA, TCRdb's TRBD1 call cannot be checked. In germline, CDR1 is SNHLY, CDR2 FYNNEI. The CDR3 runs to 15 residues. CDR3 protein: CASSSGTGGGDTQYF.

The chain uses TRBV25-1 and TRBJ1-1; TCRdb's assignment of TRBD1 cannot be checked, as there is no DNA. Germline V CDR1 and CDR2: MGHDK, SYGVNS. There are 15 residues in the CDR3. The CDR3 sequence is CASRNKGHLLPEAFF.

This chain's CDR3 is CASSQYRGANVLTF. V usage is TRBV4-1 and J usage is TRBJ2-6. The CDR3 is 14 amino acids. Per germline, CDR1 MGHRA and CDR2 YSYEKL.

The rearrangement uses TRBV11-2 and TRBJ2-1; TCRdb outputs TRBD2, but without DNA this stays unchecked. Per germline, CDR1 SGHAT and CDR2 FQNNGV. This CDR3 has 16 residues. Here the CDR3 reads CASSSPGLAGANEQFF.

The chain links TRBV7-2 to TRBJ1-1. The germline V gene has CDR1 SGHTA and CDR2 FQGNSA. This CDR3 contains 15 residues. CDR3: CASSFRGPPNTEAFF.

This chain joins TRBV7-2 and TRBJ2-7; TCRdb names TRBD2, which stays unverified in the absence of DNA. Germline V CDR1 and CDR2: SGHTA, FQGNSA. The CDR3 spans 16 residues. Here the CDR3 reads CASSLGLAGGQYEQYF.

The rearrangement joins TRBV4-1 to TRBJ1-4; TCRdb returns TRBD1, unconfirmable since there is no DNA. Per germline, CDR1 MGHRA and CDR2 YSYEKL. The CDR3 runs to 15 residues. The CDR3 loop reads CASQPIRGVAEKLFF.

This chain joins TRBV20-1 and TRBJ2-2; TCRdb gives TRBD1 as the D gene, but with no DNA this cannot be confirmed. From germline, CDR1 is DFQATT and CDR2 SNEGSKA (reference sequence). The CDR3 contains 15 residues. Here the CDR3 reads CSAGGSPENTGELFF.

The chain uses TRBV7-2 and TRBJ1-5; TCRdb indicates TRBD1, and absent DNA this call remains unverified. Looked up from germline, CDR1 is SGHTA and CDR2 is FQGNSA. CDR3 length: 14 residues. CDR3 in amino acids: CASSLGTGNRAQHF.

The chain couples TRBV20-1 to TRBJ2-5; TCRdb designates TRBD2, a call that cannot be tested without DNA. This CDR3 contains 15 residues. CDR1 and CDR2 from the germline V gene are DFQATT and SNEGSKA (reference sequence). The CDR3 reads CSALNRLAGQETQYF.

This chain joins TRBV12-3 or TRBV12-4 and TRBJ2-7; the TCRdb call, TRBD1, lacks DNA for checking. This CDR3 comprises 13 residues. The CDR3 here is CASSTDTTYEQYF.

This chain joins TRBV5-1 and TRBJ2-5; there is no DNA to check the TCRdb D call of TRBD1. The CDR3 is 16 amino acids. The V gene's germline CDR1 is SGHRS and CDR2 YFSETQ. The CDR3 is CASSSPGWGAQETQYF.

The V and J genes are TRBV6-1 and TRBJ1-6; TCRdb selects TRBD1, and the lack of DNA leaves this call unchecked. The CDR3 sequence is 14 residues long. Germline assignment: CDR1 MNHNS and CDR2 SASEGT. The CDR3 sequence: CASSKTVDSSPLHF.

This sequence joins TRBV27 and TRBJ2-1; TCRdb's D call of TRBD2 is untestable without DNA. The germline gives CDR1 MNHEY, CDR2 SMNVEV (reference sequence). The CDR3 spans 15 residues. The CDR3 reads CASSLRTSAAGEQFF.

V usage is TRBV20-1 and J usage is TRBJ2-7; TCRdb selects TRBD1, and the lack of DNA leaves this call unchecked. CDR3 size: 13 residues. CDR1 is DFQATT, CDR2 SNEGSKA, per germline (reference sequence). The CDR3 protein is CSARPGHRYEQYF.

The chain joins TRBV4-2 to TRBJ2-3; TCRdb's assignment of TRBD2 cannot be checked, as there is no DNA. The CDR3 is 16 amino acids. Looked up from germline, CDR1 is LGHNA and CDR2 is YNFKEQ. CDR3 in amino acids: CASTPGLLMATDTQYF.

V is TRBV27 and J is TRBJ2-1; TCRdb's D call of TRBD2 is untestable without DNA. Germline values: CDR1 MNHEY, CDR2 SMNVEV (reference sequence). The CDR3 consists of 14 residues. This CDR3 is CASSSLIGYNEQFF.